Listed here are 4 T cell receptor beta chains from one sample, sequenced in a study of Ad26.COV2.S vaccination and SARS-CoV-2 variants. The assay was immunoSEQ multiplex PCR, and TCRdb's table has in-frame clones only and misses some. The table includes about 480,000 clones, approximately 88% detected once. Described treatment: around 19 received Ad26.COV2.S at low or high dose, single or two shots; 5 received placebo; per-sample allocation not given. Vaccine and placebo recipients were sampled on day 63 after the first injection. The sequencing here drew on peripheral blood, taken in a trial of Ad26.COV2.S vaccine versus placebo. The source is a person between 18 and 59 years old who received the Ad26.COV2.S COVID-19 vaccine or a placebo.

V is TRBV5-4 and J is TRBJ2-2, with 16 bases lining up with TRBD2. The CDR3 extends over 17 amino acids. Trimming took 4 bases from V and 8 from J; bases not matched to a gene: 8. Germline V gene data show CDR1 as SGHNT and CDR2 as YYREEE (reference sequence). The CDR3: CASSGPGLAGGAGELFF. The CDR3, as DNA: TGTGCCAGCAGCGGCCCGGGACTAGCGGGAGGGGCGGGGGAGCTGTTTTTT.

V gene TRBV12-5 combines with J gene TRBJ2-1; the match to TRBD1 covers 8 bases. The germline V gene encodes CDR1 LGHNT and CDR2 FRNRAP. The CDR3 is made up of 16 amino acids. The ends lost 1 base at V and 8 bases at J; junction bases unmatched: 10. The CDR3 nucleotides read TGTGCTAGTGGTTTGGGCCGGGACAGGTGGGGCGATGAGCAGTTCTTC. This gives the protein CASGLGRDRWGDEQFF.

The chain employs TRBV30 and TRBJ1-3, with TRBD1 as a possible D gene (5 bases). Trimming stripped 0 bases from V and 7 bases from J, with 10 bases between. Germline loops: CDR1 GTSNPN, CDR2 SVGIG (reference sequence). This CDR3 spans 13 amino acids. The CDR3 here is CAWSVRDGNTIYF. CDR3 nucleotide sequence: TGTGCCTGGAGTGTACGGGACGGTAACACCATATATTTT. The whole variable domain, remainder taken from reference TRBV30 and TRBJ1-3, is SQTIHQWPATLVQPVGSPLSLECTVEGTSNPNLYWYRQAAGRGLQLLFYSVGIGQISSEVPQNLSASRPQDRQFILSSKKLLLSDSGFYLCAWSVRDGNTIYFGEGSWLTVV.

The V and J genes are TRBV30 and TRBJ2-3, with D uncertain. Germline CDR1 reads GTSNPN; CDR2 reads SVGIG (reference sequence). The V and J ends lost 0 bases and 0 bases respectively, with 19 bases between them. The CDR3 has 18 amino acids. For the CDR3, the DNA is TGTGCCTGGAGTGTAGGAGTTAAATGGGCGCCAAGCACAGATACGCAGTATTTT. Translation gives CAWSVGVKWAPSTDTQYF.